The T cell receptor beta chain under discussion was sequenced for a study of blood T cell repertoires in COVID-19. About the study: Italy, Spain and the United States were the sources of the convalescent and acute COVID-19 samples. PBMCs, B-cell-depleted T cells, or T cells provided the cDNA or gDNA that made up the material.

TCRdb keeps only in-frame clones here, not all; method: immunoSEQ multiplex PCR. The table includes around 74,000 clones, approximately 90% detected once. Per the germline V gene, CDR1 is MNHEY and CDR2 is SMNVEV (reference sequence). The CDR3 extends over 17 amino acids. J lost 2 bases, V lost 3 bases, and 8 bases had no gene match. Sequenced: peripheral blood. The clonotype originates from a man aged 25-45 years with acute or convalescent COVID-19. J is TRBJ2-3 and V is TRBV27, with 10 bases identical to TRBD2. CDR3 DNA sequence: TGTGCCAGCAGTTTGGACCTAGCGGGAGTATACACAGATACGCAGTATTTT. It translates to CASSLDLAGVYTDTQYF.